This TCR beta chain was captured in a study of control samples from healthy donors and cancer patients (TCRdb year 2020). V gives up 5 bases and J gives up 3 bases, and the segment between their germline ends measures 19 bases. CDR1 and CDR2 were assigned from the germline V gene (reference sequence) as LNHDA and SQIVND. The CDR3 runs 16 amino acids, cysteine and phenylalanine included. Only CDR3 DNA remains: 48 bases, in frame from the first base. In regard to this clone: The specificity of this receptor is unknown. No much larger clone exists at a distance of one base, and base qualities are not known.

The method was the immunoSEQ multiplex PCR assay. Here the immuneACCESS table is served through TCRdb, limited to in-frame sequences with V and J called. Missing clones are a known gap in these copies; in checked studies unresolved V genes cover under half, and the rest lacks a known reason. In this sample the table shows about 190,000 clones, 90% to 95% of which occur a single time. The top ten clones comprise 1.8% of the sample. Rearrangement joined TRBV19 to TRBJ1-1, with a tentative D gene TRBD1 over 6 matching bases. The sample comprised blood. The clonotype comes from a young man in good health. The base sequence is TGTGCCAGTAGTGCCCCAGGGGCTTCGGCTGACACTGAAGCTTTCTTT. This translates into CASSAPGASADTEAFF.